Below are 6 T cell receptor beta chains sequenced from a single sample in a study of T cell responses to AZD1222 COVID-19 vaccine. Assay used: immunoSEQ multiplex PCR; TCRdb lists only in-frame clones, some missing. The sample includes 90,000 to 150,000 clones, roughly nine tenths of them seen just once. The source material was peripheral blood, sampled 28 days after the second AZD1222 dose. The receptors come from an adult who received the AZD1222 COVID-19 vaccine.

The gene calls are TRBV14 and TRBJ1-4; D unclear. Germline values: CDR1 SGHDN, CDR2 FVKESK. The V end was cut by 1 base, the J end by 6 bases, with 9 bases between. The CDR3 is 14 residues long. This CDR3 is CASSQGTSHEKLFF. CDR3 DNA: TGTGCCAGCAGCCAAGGGACTTCGCATGAAAAACTGTTTTTT.

This chain connects TRBV18 to TRBJ2-5; possibly TRBD2 for D (5 bases). Germline assignment: CDR1 KGHSH and CDR2 LQKENI. V was cut by 4 bases and J by 5 bases, with 5 bases left in between. The length of the CDR3 is 11 residues. CDR3: CASSREETQYF. Written as DNA, the CDR3 is TGTGCCAGCTCACGGGAGGAGACCCAGTACTTC.

The rearrangement links TRBV11-2 to TRBJ2-1, with 8 bases identical to TRBD2. V lost 2 bases, J lost 3 bases, and 0 bases stayed unmatched. CDR3 length: 14 residues. Germline loops: CDR1 SGHAT, CDR2 FQNNGV. The CDR3 nucleotides are TGTGCCAGCAGCTTAAGCGGGGGCTACAATGAGCAGTTCTTC. It is translated as CASSLSGGYNEQFF.

The chain joins TRBV27 to TRBJ1-1; D unresolved. The germline gives CDR1 MNHEY, CDR2 SMNVEV (reference sequence). The V gene lost 1 base and the J gene lost 2 bases, with 5 bases spanning the gap. The CDR3 extends over 13 amino acids. CDR3 protein: CASSLLGNTEAFF. The DNA of the CDR3 is TGTGCCAGCAGTTTATTAGGTAACACTGAAGCTTTCTTT.

The chain recombines TRBV12-3 or TRBV12-4 with TRBJ1-1, with no clear D. There are 12 residues in the CDR3. V was cut by 6 bases and J by 3 bases, with 8 bases left in between. The DNA for the CDR3 is TGTGCCAGCAGCGTGTTGTACACTGAAGCTTTCTTT. Protein sequence: CASSVLYTEAFF.

The J gene is TRBJ1-6, the V gene TRBV19; D call uncertain. V was clipped by 7 bases and J by 7 bases, with 14 bases between them. Germline V CDR1 and CDR2: LNHDA, SQIVND (reference sequence). The CDR3 consists of 14 residues. DNA of the CDR3: TGTGCCAGTACCCCCCCGGGGATCAATTCACCCCTCCACTTT. Encoded protein: CASTPPGINSPLHF. Using reference TRBV19 and TRBJ1-6 for the parts outside the CDR3, the full variable domain is DGGITQSPKYLFRKEGQNVTLSCEQNLNHDAMYWYRQDPGQGLRLIYYSQIVNDFQKGDIAEGYSVSREKKESFPLTVTSAQKNPTAFYLCASTPPGINSPLHFGNGTRLTVT.